This T cell receptor (beta chain) was obtained from a study of cytomegalovirus exposure and HLA in healthy donors. On the study more broadly: In an early release, HLA-typed donors contributed about 80 million unique TCR sequences. Findings and limits, study-wide: Some V segments could not be told apart, so they were left out, TRBV6-2 and TRBV6-3 among them. Versus the roughly 690-donor mean, an Asian-associated ancestry cluster reportedly showed fewer N-insertions in a later analysis. Later analysis showed TCR association rates varying by HLA locus, highest for DRB1 and lowest for HLA-C.

Both 60 Vbeta primers and 13 Jbeta primers went into the PCR. This table comes from immunoSEQ multiplex PCR, and its TCRdb copy is limited to in-frame clones, with some not included. The sample shows roughly 120,000 clones, around three quarters of them seen only once. Concerning this clone itself: Antigen: not known.

The germline V gene encodes CDR1 SGHRS and CDR2 YFSETQ. After removal of 0 bases from V and 2 bases from J, the junction contained 8 bases not matched to a gene. This CDR3 has 16 amino acids. This receptor was obtained from a young man in good health and CMV-seropositive. The sequenced sample consisted of PBMCs. V and J are TRBV5-1 and TRBJ2-7, with 7 bases matching TRBD1. CDR3 in amino acids: CASSLVRGGATYEQYF. CDR3 sequence (DNA): TGCGCCAGCAGCTTGGTCAGAGGGGGCGCTACCTACGAGCAGTACTTC.